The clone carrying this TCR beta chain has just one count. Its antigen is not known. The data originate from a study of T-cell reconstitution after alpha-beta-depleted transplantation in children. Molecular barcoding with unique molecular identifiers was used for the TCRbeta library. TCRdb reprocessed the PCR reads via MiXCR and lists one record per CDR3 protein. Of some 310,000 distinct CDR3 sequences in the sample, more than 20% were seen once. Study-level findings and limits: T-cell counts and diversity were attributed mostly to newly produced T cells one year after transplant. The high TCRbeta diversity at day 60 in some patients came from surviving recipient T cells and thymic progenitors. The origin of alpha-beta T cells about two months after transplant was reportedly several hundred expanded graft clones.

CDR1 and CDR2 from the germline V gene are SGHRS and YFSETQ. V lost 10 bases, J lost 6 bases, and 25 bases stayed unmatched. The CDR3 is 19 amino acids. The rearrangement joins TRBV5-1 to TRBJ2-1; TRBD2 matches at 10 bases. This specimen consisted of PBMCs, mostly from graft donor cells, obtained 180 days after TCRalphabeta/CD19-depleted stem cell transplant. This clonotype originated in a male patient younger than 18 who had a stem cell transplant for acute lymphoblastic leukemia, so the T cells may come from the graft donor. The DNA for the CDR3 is TGCGCCTACCGGGGGAGGTCCGGGGCTAGCGGGAGCTGGGCCAATGAGCAGTTCTTC. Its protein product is CAYRGRSGASGSWANEQFF.